The T cell receptor (beta chain) under discussion was sequenced for a study of blood T cells in healthy people across ages. Germline V gene sequence: CDR1 LGHDT, CDR2 YNNKEL (reference sequence). The ends lost 5 bases at V and 5 bases at J; junction bases unmatched: 4. There are 13 residues in the CDR3. Donors were systemically healthy Caucasian individuals from Russia aged roughly 6 to 100 years. It was about 9.4 milliliters of peripheral blood that were drawn from each donor. The study isolated at least 7 million PBMCs from each sample. Primers used in a second PCR of about 6 to 12 cycles were a sample-barcoded 5' primer and a J-beta primer mix. TCRdb called the 5' RACE reads again in MiXCR, with one record for every CDR3 protein. Altogether about 970,000 distinct CDR3 sequences are present, roughly 47% being singletons, with the ten largest covering 20% to 25%. On this clonotype itself: Antigen specificity is unknown.

Whole-study findings and limits: In older individuals, TCR beta diversity per million T cells was lower, falling roughly linearly with age.

This rearrangement joins TRBV3-1 to TRBJ2-5, with 8 bases lining up with TRBD1. The TCR originated in a woman aged 60-70 years in good health. The specimen was blood. DNA of the CDR3: TGTGCCAGCAGCTGGACAGGGCCGGAGACCCAGTACTTC. Protein product: CASSWTGPETQYF.